This T cell receptor (beta chain) was identified during a study of blood T cell repertoires in COVID-19 (TCRdb year 2020). At the level of the whole study: Collaborator samples came from the United States, Italy and Spain and covered acute and convalescent phases of COVID-19. The prospective study material was composed of cDNA or gDNA derived from T cells, B-cell-depleted T cells, or PBMCs. Subjects who had been exposed to COVID-19, were actively infected with it, or had recovered from it provided the deeply sampled blood TCRbeta repertoires that made up the dataset. The repertoires were released in a freely available public database intended as a resource for research on the immune response to SARS-CoV-2. Samples came from the ongoing ImmuneRACE study (first 160 participants) plus 1,254 subjects from 6 global collaborators. Nearly every sample came with metadata listing a de-identified subject ID, COVID-19 status, age in years and sex. Where HLA class I and class II types were available, the types were taken from metadata supplied by the sample provider, not from assay-based typing.

This clone was observed a few times. Its antigen is still unknown. No base qualities exist here, and no much larger clone lies one base off it. Whole blood was collected in K2EDTA tubes by collaborating institutions according to the institutions' own protocols. For TCRbeta analysis, collaborators shipped samples in one of three forms: frozen whole blood, isolated PBMCs, or DNA extracted from either of those sample types. The CDR3 measures 13 amino acids from cysteine to phenylalanine. CDR3 DNA is the only sequence kept; it has 39 bases, read in frame from the first base. For this chain, trimming is 3 bases at the V end and 4 bases at the J end, and the number of junction bases without a gene match is 3. CDR1 and CDR2 were assigned from the germline V gene (reference sequence) as DFQATT and SNEGSKA. TCRbeta CDR3 regions were amplified from genomic DNA using the immunoSEQ Assay, a bias-controlled multiplex PCR. Per the authors' processing: The number of nucleated cells in each sample was estimated from the amplification of reference gene primers within the assay. To quantify the absolute abundance of each unique TCRbeta CDR3 rearrangement, sequence reads were collapsed and filtered. For each sample, productive Simpson clonality was calculated by taking the square root of Simpson's diversity index across productive rearrangements. This immuneACCESS table, as held by TCRdb, lists in-frame sequences with V and J called but not all clones. Of the missing ones, under half trace to an unresolved V gene in checked studies; the others have no known cause. V, J and clone size were drawn from that table, and D and trimming were deduced from the DNA. The sample has 65,000 to 95,000 clones on record, nearly 90% of them singletons. The biggest ten clones account for around 9% of the sample.

The investigation overall reported the following: How much clinical and demographic metadata was included differed by source and by participant, and the metadata was provided uncurated.

Sequencing was performed on peripheral blood. The sequence was collected from a man aged 80 or over with acute or convalescent COVID-19. The chain was built from TRBV20-1 and TRBJ1-2; 9 bases in the middle match TRBD1. CDR3 region: CSASGTGRYGYTF. The DNA reads as follows: TGCAGTGCTAGTGGGACAGGGCGCTATGGCTACACCTTC.